This TCR beta chain was captured in a study of monozygotic twins with inflammatory bowel disease. The RNA usage for each TCR library was roughly 4,000 ng of total RNA. Each CDR3 protein gets one entry in TCRdb, which reprocessed the 5' RACE reads and gives no DNA. The table counts approximately 400,000 distinct CDR3 sequences; about 2.3% lies in the top ten. The CDR3 covers 12 residues. Germline V gives CDR1 LGHDT, CDR2 YNNKEL (reference sequence). What was sequenced was blood. The source is a human donor with ulcerative colitis or Crohn's disease, or a healthy co-twin of an affected twin (not recorded which). This rearrangement joins TRBV3-1 to TRBJ1-2. The CDR3: CASSQLRGGYTF.